These 25 T cell receptor beta chains share one sample of origin, sequenced in a study of T cell responses to AZD1222 COVID-19 vaccine (dated by TCRdb to about 2021). The intended sense of this specimen's time point label: baseline before first vaccination. Receptor amplification or capture employed the immunoSEQ multiplex PCR assay. The immuneACCESS repertoire file appears here via TCRdb, limited to in-frame rearrangements. These files lack a portion of the clones; in checked studies, under half of the deficit traces to unresolved V genes, and the cause of the others is not known. This sample comprises roughly 100,000 clones, 93% of them detected only once. The top ten clonotypes cover 5% of the sample. Material: peripheral blood, obtained on day 0 of AZD1222 vaccination. The receptors were gathered from an adult in good health.

CDR3 region: CASSLKRTGEDSNQPQHF. The CDR3 DNA follows: TGTGCCAGCAGCCTAAAGCGAACAGGGGAAGATAGCAATCAGCCCCAGCATTTT. V usage is TRBV7-2 and J usage is TRBJ1-5; 7 bases are a match to TRBD1. V lost 5 bases and J lost 0; bases outside the gene matches: 13. Germline V gene lookup returns CDR1 SGHTA and CDR2 FQGNSA. This CDR3 region has 18 residues.

CDR3 loop: CASSPDRGGGYTF. CDR3 DNA: TGTGCCAGTAGCCCGGACAGGGGTGGAGGCTACACCTTC. The V and J genes are TRBV19 and TRBJ1-2, with 9 bases that match TRBD1. The CDR3 has 13 residues. Germline assignment: CDR1 LNHDA and CDR2 SQIVND (reference sequence). V gave up 6 bases and J gave up 8 bases; unmatched junction bases: 7. Complete variable domain (other parts from reference TRBV19 and TRBJ1-2): DGGITQSPKYLFRKEGQNVTLSCEQNLNHDAMYWYRQDPGQGLRLIYYSQIVNDFQKGDIAEGYSVSREKKESFPLTVTSAQKNPTAFYLCASSPDRGGGYTFGSGTRLTVV.

The chain has TRBV7-9 and TRBJ2-3; the match to TRBD2 covers 13 bases. The CDR3 has 16 amino acids. Trimming cost V 4 bases and J 7 bases; bases outside gene matches: 8. CDR1 is SEHNR, CDR2 FQNEAQ, per germline (reference sequence). The CDR3 region is CASSSYGTSGDNTQYF. CDR3 DNA sequence: TGTGCCAGCAGCTCCTACGGGACTAGCGGGGATAATACGCAGTATTTT.

The chain uses TRBV4-2 and TRBJ2-3; D not resolved. The germline V and J ends were trimmed by 0 bases and 2 bases, with 15 bases remaining between them. Germline V gene data show CDR1 as LGHNA and CDR2 as YNFKEQ. The CDR3 runs to 17 residues. CDR3 protein: CASSQDLTSSPTDTQYF. For the CDR3, the DNA is TGTGCCAGCAGCCAAGATCTGACGTCGTCACCCACAGATACGCAGTATTTT.

This clone was seen just once. The genes are TRBV28 and TRBJ2-3; D is possibly TRBD1 or TRBD2 (6 bases each). V lost 5 bases to trimming and J lost 4 bases, with 13 bases between them. The CDR3 contains 14 residues. The germline V gene has CDR1 MDHEN and CDR2 SYDVKM. CDR3 sequence: CASSLDRGPDTQYF. The CDR3 DNA is TGTGCCAGCAGTCTCGACCGGGGGCCAGATACGCAGTATTTT.

The chain links TRBV24-1 to TRBJ2-1; TRBD1 agrees at 9 bases. J was trimmed by 4 bases and V by 3 bases; bases with no gene match: 9. The CDR3 totals 17 residues. Germline CDR1 KGHDR, CDR2 SFDVKD. CDR3 amino acids: CATSDQDPGQGYNEQFF. The CDR3 DNA reads TGTGCCACCAGTGATCAAGACCCGGGACAGGGTTACAATGAGCAGTTCTTC.

This clone appeared a few times. The chain joins TRBV7-9 to TRBJ2-3; TRBD1 matches 9 bases. Germline CDR1 reads SEHNR; CDR2 reads FQNEAQ (reference sequence). V gave up 6 bases and J gave up 2 bases; unmatched junction bases: 12. CDR3 length: 17 residues. In nucleotides, the CDR3 is TGTGCCAGCAGGGCAGATCCGGGACAGGGTGCCACAGATACGCAGTATTTT. It specifies CASRADPGQGATDTQYF.

V usage is TRBV19 and J usage is TRBJ1-5, with 10 bases that match TRBD1. This CDR3 comprises 17 residues. Germline assignment: CDR1 LNHDA and CDR2 SQIVND (reference sequence). Trimming removed 7 bases from V and 0 bases from J; junction bases left unmatched: 9. CDR3 amino acids: CASTLETGGFSNQPQHF. In nucleotides, the CDR3 is TGTGCCAGTACCCTCGAGACAGGGGGCTTTAGCAATCAGCCCCAGCATTTT.

V is TRBV6-1 and J is TRBJ1-2; no firm D call. V was pared by 3 bases and J by 3 bases, with 5 bases between. Germline V gene lookup returns CDR1 MNHNS and CDR2 SASEGT. This CDR3 contains 12 residues. CDR3 sequence reads: CASSESYYGYTF. In nucleotides, the CDR3 is TGTGCCAGCAGTGAGAGCTACTATGGCTACACCTTC.

In this sample, this clone turned up a few times. The chain carries TRBV18 and TRBJ2-5; 7 positions agree with TRBD2. V was pared by 0 bases and J by 1 base, with 8 bases of the junction left unmatched. CDR1 KGHSH and CDR2 LQKENI come from the germline V gene. The CDR3 runs to 17 residues. The DNA for the CDR3 is TGTGCCAGCTCACCACCGTTGGCTAGCGGAGCCCAAGAGACCCAGTACTTC. As protein: CASSPPLASGAQETQYF.

This clone was observed a handful of times. V usage is TRBV19 and J usage is TRBJ2-7; a weak D match, TRBD1 (5 bases). Germline CDR1 reads LNHDA; CDR2 reads SQIVND (reference sequence). Trimming shortened V by 4 bases and J by 6 bases, and 16 bases separated the two germline ends. This CDR3 is 14 amino acids long. The CDR3 nucleotides are TGTGCCAGTAGTACCGGCGCCAGGGTGAGCGAGCAGTACTTC. Protein sequence: CASSTGARVSEQYF.

V is TRBV7-2 and J is TRBJ1-3, with no clear D. V gave up 2 bases and J gave up 4 bases, with 6 bases separating them. CDR1 and CDR2 (germline): SGHTA, FQGNSA. CDR3 length equals 13 residues. In DNA, the CDR3 is TGTGCCAGCAGCTTATACACCGGAAACACCATATATTTT. Encoded protein: CASSLYTGNTIYF.

The chain recombines TRBV5-1 with TRBJ2-1, with D possibly matching TRBD2 (5 bases). Germline V gives CDR1 SGHRS, CDR2 YFSETQ. This CDR3 is 16 amino acids long. Trimming shortened V by 4 bases and J by 0 bases, and 14 bases separated the two germline ends. CDR3 sequence: CASSPGLASSYNEQFF. The CDR3 DNA sequence: TGCGCCAGCAGCCCCGGTCTAGCTAGCTCCTACAATGAGCAGTTCTTC.

The genes are TRBV25-1 and TRBJ2-2, with D perhaps TRBD1 or TRBD2 (5 bases each). V was shortened by 4 bases and J by 1 base, with 13 bases between the two germline ends. This CDR3 has 16 residues. Germline V lookup: CDR1 MGHDK, CDR2 SYGVNS. CDR3 sequence reads: CASSARDGMNTGELFF. For the CDR3, the DNA is TGTGCCAGCAGTGCACGGGACGGAATGAACACCGGGGAGCTGTTTTTT.

This chain connects TRBV2 to TRBJ1-1; possible D gene TRBD1, 5 bases. The CDR3 loop spans 13 amino acids. V was shortened by 10 bases and J by 2 bases, with 14 bases between the two germline ends. Germline V CDR1 and CDR2: SNHLY, FYNNEI. The chain's CDR3 is CATSPQGNTEAFF. The CDR3, as DNA: TGTGCCACCTCGCCCCAGGGTAACACTGAAGCTTTCTTT.

This clone was seen a handful of times. The rearrangement links TRBV19 to TRBJ2-6; D gene uncertain. This CDR3 is built from 13 residues. V lost 2 bases to trimming and J lost 12 bases, with 11 bases between them. Germline V gives CDR1 LNHDA, CDR2 SQIVND (reference sequence). CDR3: CASSISRRSVLTF. CDR3 DNA sequence: TGTGCCAGTAGTATATCACGCAGGTCCGTCCTGACTTTC.

The chain joins TRBV15 to TRBJ1-2; D may be TRBD1 (6 bases). The V end lost 8 bases, the J end lost 10 bases, and 23 bases lay between the germline ends. This CDR3 region has 14 residues. Germline assignment: CDR1 LNHNV and CDR2 YYDKDF (reference sequence). The CDR3 reads CATCHYRVPSFYTF. Written as DNA, the CDR3 is TGTGCCACCTGTCATTACAGGGTACCTTCGTTCTACACCTTC.

This chain uses TRBV28 with TRBJ2-7; 13 positions agree with TRBD2. Germline V gives CDR1 MDHEN, CDR2 SYDVKM. The junction had 23 bases not matched to a gene; V was cut back by 2 bases and J by 4 bases. The CDR3 is made up of 22 amino acids. The CDR3 region has the DNA TGTGCCAGCAGTTTAGGGTTTTCGGGACTAGCGGGGAGAAACTCGAGATTTTACGAGCAGTACTTC. Translating it yields CASSLGFSGLAGRNSRFYEQYF. Complete variable domain (other parts from reference TRBV28 and TRBJ2-7): DVKVTQSSRYLVKRTGEKVFLECVQDMDHENMFWYRQDPGLGLRLIYFSYDVKMKEKGDIPEGYSVSREKKERFSLILESASTNQTSMYLCASSLGFSGLAGRNSRFYEQYFGPGTRLTVT.

This clone was picked up one time. The V gene is TRBV27, the J gene TRBJ2-7; perhaps TRBD1 as D (6 bases). V lost 4 bases and J 4 bases, leaving 17 bases between the germline ends. This CDR3 is built from 15 residues. In germline, CDR1 is MNHEY, CDR2 SMNVEV (reference sequence). The CDR3 here is CASSSRGRGRYEQYF. The CDR3 region has the DNA TGTGCCAGCAGTTCCAGGGGTCGAGGGCGATACGAGCAGTACTTC.

The CDR3 DNA follows: TGTGCCAGCAGTGGACAGGGGGGTTATCAGCCCCAGCATTTT. Protein product: CASSGQGGYQPQHF. The chain is built from TRBV2 and TRBJ1-5; the match to TRBD1 covers 9 bases. The germline V gene has CDR1 SNHLY and CDR2 FYNNEI. The V gene end was trimmed by 4 bases and the J gene end by 5 bases; junction bases not matched to a gene: 3. The CDR3 totals 14 residues.

This clone was observed once. The chain has TRBV13 and TRBJ1-2; D not certain. CDR1 is PRHDT, CDR2 FYEKMQ, per germline (reference sequence). The germline V and J ends were trimmed by 5 bases and 2 bases, with 12 bases remaining between them. CDR3 length: 14 residues. This CDR3 reads CASSPGRFNYGYTF. In nucleotides, the CDR3 is TGTGCCAGCAGCCCGGGCAGGTTCAACTATGGCTACACCTTC. The whole variable domain, remainder taken from reference TRBV13 and TRBJ1-2, is AAGVIQSPRHLIKEKRETATLKCYPIPRHDTVYWYQQGPGQDPQFLISFYEKMQSDKGSIPDRFSAQQFSDYHSELNMSSLELGDSALYFCASSPGRFNYGYTFGSGTRLTVV.

This clone has only one observation. The CDR3 loop is CASSDVVQPQHF. In DNA form, the CDR3 reads TGTGCCAGCAGTGATGTGGTTCAGCCCCAGCATTTT. The rearrangement uses TRBV2 and TRBJ1-5; D not certain. V was trimmed by 3 bases and J by 6 bases, leaving 6 bases between them. The CDR3 runs 12 residues. The germline V gene has CDR1 SNHLY and CDR2 FYNNEI.

The rearrangement joins TRBV5-1 to TRBJ2-4, with TRBD1 identical over 9 bases. The CDR3 contains 15 residues. Germline CDR1 reads SGHRS; CDR2 reads YFSETQ. V dropped 3 bases and J dropped 8; count of bases not matched to a gene: 9. The CDR3 reads CASSYGTGILDIQYF. CDR3 bases: TGCGCCAGCAGCTACGGGACAGGGATATTGGACATTCAGTACTTC.

The genes are TRBV28 and TRBJ2-4, with TRBD2 matching over 12 bases. This CDR3 is 14 amino acids long. CDR1 MDHEN and CDR2 SYDVKM come from the germline V gene. The ends lost 4 bases at V and 9 bases at J; junction bases unmatched: 4. The CDR3 coding sequence is TGTGCCAGCAGTTCTAGCGGGAGGGCTCCCATTCAGTACTTC. Translated: CASSSSGRAPIQYF.

The chain employs TRBV7-2 and TRBJ2-5; D is ambiguous. Germline V lookup: CDR1 SGHTA, CDR2 FQGNSA. Trimming took 3 bases from V and 1 from J, leaving 9 bases between them. The CDR3 has 14 residues. This CDR3 is CASSLVAAQETQYF. Written as DNA, the CDR3 is TGTGCCAGCAGCTTGGTTGCAGCCCAAGAGACCCAGTACTTC. The variable domain in full, completed from reference TRBV7-2 and TRBJ2-5, reads GAGVSQSPSNKVTEKGKDVELRCDPISGHTALYWYRQSLGQGLEFLIYFQGNSAPDKSGLPSDRFSAERTGGSVSTLTIQRTQQEDSAVYLCASSLVAAQETQYFGPGTRLLVL.